The 30 T cell receptor beta chains reported below all come from one sample, sequenced in a study of OX40 agonist ivuxolimab in advanced cancers. The assay was immunoSEQ multiplex PCR, and TCRdb's table has in-frame clones only and misses some. The sample contains about 99,000 clones, 90% to 95% of which appear only once. The specimen was CD4+ or CD8+ T cells sorted from blood, collected in a trial of the OX40 agonist ivuxolimab. All receptors derive from an adult with an advanced solid tumor such as melanoma, head and neck, liver or kidney cancer.

The chain employs TRBV18 and TRBJ1-5; D is uncertain. V lost 3 bases and J 4 bases, leaving 7 bases between the germline ends. This CDR3 is built from 13 residues. Per germline, CDR1 KGHSH and CDR2 LQKENI. The CDR3 reads CASSPGQNQPQHF. The CDR3 DNA sequence: TGTGCCAGCTCACCGGGCCAGAATCAGCCCCAGCATTTT.

The genes are TRBV27 and TRBJ2-7; 9 positions match TRBD2. CDR1 is MNHEY, CDR2 SMNVEV, per germline (reference sequence). Losses at the gene ends were 5 bases for V and 8 bases for J; bases not matched to a gene: 4. The length of the CDR3 is 12 residues. CDR3 residues: CASSMTSGKQYF. The CDR3 DNA reads as TGTGCCAGCAGTATGACTAGCGGTAAGCAGTACTTC.

This rearrangement joins TRBV9 to TRBJ2-1, with TRBD2 matching over 7 bases. The trim removed 0 bases at V and 0 bases at J, leaving 3 bases unmatched. The CDR3 sequence is 16 residues long. Germline V CDR1 and CDR2: SGDLS, YYNGEE. The CDR3 region is CASSVEGRGSYNEQFF. DNA of the CDR3: TGTGCCAGCAGCGTAGAAGGGAGGGGCTCCTACAATGAGCAGTTCTTC.

The rearrangement joins TRBV7-3 to TRBJ2-1, with 8 positions matching TRBD2. The CDR3 runs to 14 residues. The V segment lost 1 base and the J segment 5 bases; nucleotides outside the gene matches: 1. Germline V CDR1 and CDR2: SGHTA, FQGTGA. CDR3 amino acids: CASSLIAGNNEQFF. The CDR3 DNA reads as TGTGCCAGCAGCTTAATAGCGGGAAACAATGAGCAGTTCTTC.

This chain links TRBV2 with TRBJ1-2; 8 bases fit TRBD1. Per the germline V gene, CDR1 is SNHLY and CDR2 is FYNNEI. Trimming cost V 6 bases and J 4 bases; bases outside gene matches: 4. The CDR3 contains 13 residues. DNA for the CDR3: TGTGCCAGCAGGGGGACAGGCGGCTATGGCTACACCTTC. This encodes CASRGTGGYGYTF.

This clone was recorded only once. The V gene is TRBV5-5, the J gene TRBJ1-4; possibly TRBD1 for D (6 bases). Trimming stripped 4 bases from V and 2 bases from J, with 12 bases between. In germline, CDR1 is SGHKS, CDR2 YYEKEE (reference sequence). CDR3 length: 15 amino acids. This CDR3 reads CASSPTGSTNEKLFF. CDR3 nucleotides: TGTGCCAGCAGCCCTACAGGGTCGACTAATGAAAAACTGTTTTTT.

CDR3 sequence (DNA): TGTGCCAGCAGTTTCGCGGTCGGGGAGCTGTTTTTT. Its protein is CASSFAVGELFF. This chain links TRBV27 with TRBJ2-2, with unresolved D. Trimming pared 3 bases from V and 7 bases from J, leaving 6 bases between. This CDR3 region has 12 residues. In germline, CDR1 is MNHEY, CDR2 SMNVEV (reference sequence).

The rearrangement uses TRBV7-9 and TRBJ2-3, with unresolved D. The V gene lost 0 bases and the J gene lost 4 bases, with 8 bases spanning the gap. The CDR3 covers 14 residues. Germline assignment: CDR1 SEHNR and CDR2 FQNEAQ (reference sequence). The CDR3 region has the DNA TGTGCCAGCAGCTTAGCGCTTGGGGCAGATACGCAGTATTTT. Amino acids: CASSLALGADTQYF.

This clone was counted a few times. V gene TRBV5-1 combines with J gene TRBJ2-1, with D tentatively TRBD2 (5 bases). Deletions cut 2 bases from V and 4 bases from J, with 10 bases between. This CDR3 spans 14 amino acids. From germline, CDR1 is SGHRS and CDR2 YFSETQ. In DNA, the CDR3 is TGCGCCAGCAGCTTTAGCGAGGTGTACAATGAGCAGTTCTTC. Its translation is CASSFSEVYNEQFF.

The chain has TRBV7-6 and TRBJ2-3; 9 positions match TRBD2. Germline-derived CDR1 and CDR2 are SGHVS and FNYEAQ. V was clipped by 1 base and J by 5 bases; unmatched bases: 7. This CDR3 spans 16 amino acids. CDR3 region: CASSLVPSGIGDTQYF. The DNA of the CDR3 is TGTGCCAGCAGCTTAGTGCCTAGCGGGATTGGAGATACGCAGTATTTT.

The chain is built from TRBV25-1 and TRBJ2-7; 13 nucleotides agree with TRBD2. CDR1 and CDR2 (germline): MGHDK, SYGVNS. V trimming: 4 bases; J trimming: 3 bases; junction bases outside the gene matches: 3. This CDR3 contains 15 residues. The chain's CDR3 is CASSARTSGSYEQYF. The CDR3 nucleotides are TGTGCCAGCAGTGCCCGGACTAGCGGGAGCTACGAGCAGTACTTC.

This clone came up once. This chain links TRBV11-2 with TRBJ2-7; 9 bases map to TRBD2. CDR3 size: 14 residues. V was pared by 5 bases and J by 2 bases, with 4 bases of the junction left unmatched. CDR1 SGHAT and CDR2 FQNNGV come from the germline V gene. In nucleotides, the CDR3 is TGTGCCAGCAGCGCGACTAGCGGAGCCTACGAGCAGTACTTC. The encoded protein is CASSATSGAYEQYF.

V and J are TRBV5-8 and TRBJ2-7; D uncertain. The CDR3 covers 14 residues. CDR1 and CDR2 (germline): SGHTS, YDEGEE. Trimming stripped 4 bases from V and 2 bases from J, with 13 bases between. The chain's CDR3 is CASSPRVRAYEQYF. CDR3 in DNA: TGTGCCAGCAGCCCCCGCGTGAGAGCCTACGAGCAGTACTTC. Variable domain in full (rest from reference TRBV5-8 and TRBJ2-7): EAGVTQSPTHLIKTRGQQATLRCSPISGHTSVYWYQQALGLGLQFLLWYDEGEERNRGNFPPRFSGRQFPNYSSELNVNALELEDSALYLCASSPRVRAYEQYFGPGTRLTVT.

This clone has only a few counts. The gene calls are TRBV9 and TRBJ2-3; 7 bases agree with TRBD1. From germline, CDR1 is SGDLS and CDR2 YYNGEE. J lost 1 base, V lost 3 bases, and 8 bases had no gene match. The CDR3 loop spans 16 amino acids. The CDR3 protein is CASSATGSFRTDTQYF. CDR3 sequence (DNA): TGTGCCAGCAGCGCGACAGGGAGTTTCCGCACAGATACGCAGTATTTT. Together with reference TRBV9 and TRBJ2-3, the CDR3 gives the full variable domain: DSGVTQTPKHLITATGQRVTLRCSPRSGDLSVYWYQQSLDQGLQFLIQYYNGEERAKGNILERFSAQQFPDLHSELNLSSLELGDSALYFCASSATGSFRTDTQYFGPGTRLTVL.

The J gene is TRBJ2-1, the V gene TRBV7-2, with TRBD2 matching 15 bases. The V segment lost 5 bases and the J segment 3 bases; nucleotides outside the gene matches: 5. The CDR3 covers 17 residues. From germline, CDR1 is SGHTA and CDR2 FQGNSA. CDR3 amino acids: CASSRTSGRASYNEQFF. CDR3 coding DNA: TGTGCCAGCAGCAGGACTAGCGGGAGGGCCAGCTACAATGAGCAGTTCTTC.

This chain connects TRBV7-2 to TRBJ2-7; TRBD2 is a possible D gene (6 bases). Germline-derived CDR1 and CDR2 are SGHTA and FQGNSA. V was cut by 3 bases and J by 4 bases, with 16 bases left in between. CDR3 length: 15 residues. The CDR3, as DNA: TGTGCCAGCAGCTTGCGGGAAACGGGAGCGTACGAGCAGTACTTC. Translation: CASSLRETGAYEQYF.

The V call is TRBV5-1, the J call TRBJ2-1; TRBD2 agrees at 11 bases. There are 15 residues in the CDR3. The V and J ends lost 5 bases and 7 bases, in that order; junction bases with no gene match: 8. Germline assignment: CDR1 SGHRS and CDR2 YFSETQ. The CDR3 loop is CASSLAGGGFNEQFF. In DNA, the CDR3 is TGCGCCAGCAGTTTAGCGGGAGGGGGTTTTAATGAGCAGTTCTTC.

V and J are TRBV27 and TRBJ2-1; 13 bases line up with TRBD2. The CDR3 is 15 amino acids. V shed 6 bases, J shed 9 bases, and the junction held 8 bases outside the gene matches. Germline V gene sequence: CDR1 MNHEY, CDR2 SMNVEV (reference sequence). CDR3 nucleotide sequence: TGTGCCAGCAGCCGGACTAGCGGGAGTGGGTTTGAGCAGTTCTTC. This encodes CASSRTSGSGFEQFF.

The chain carries TRBV6-4 and TRBJ2-7; TRBD2 matches 7 bases. This CDR3 has 16 amino acids. J was trimmed by 2 bases and V by 0 bases; bases with no gene match: 7. Germline CDR1 MRHNA, CDR2 SNTAGT. The CDR3: CASSDSQTGLPYEQYF. DNA for the CDR3: TGTGCCAGCAGTGACTCGCAAACGGGACTACCCTACGAGCAGTACTTC.

V and J are TRBV9 and TRBJ2-5, with 7 bases matching TRBD1. J was trimmed by 2 bases and V by 2 bases; bases with no gene match: 6. Per germline, CDR1 SGDLS and CDR2 YYNGEE. CDR3 size: 15 residues. Written as DNA, the CDR3 is TGTGCCAGCAGCGTCCTTTCACAGGGGCAAGAGACCCAGTACTTC. This gives the protein CASSVLSQGQETQYF.

This rearrangement joins TRBV6-6 to TRBJ2-7; 8 positions match TRBD2. V lost 4 bases, J lost 2 bases, and 7 bases stayed unmatched. CDR3 length equals 15 residues. Germline-derived CDR1 and CDR2 are MNHNY and SVGAGI (reference sequence). CDR3 sequence reads: CASSSGLAGPYEQYF. The CDR3 bases are TGTGCCAGCAGTTCCGGGTTAGCGGGACCCTACGAGCAGTACTTC.

The CDR3 is CASSLTGQKLTEAFF. CDR3 sequence (DNA): TGTGCCAGCAGCTTAACGGGACAGAAACTTACTGAAGCTTTCTTT. The V gene is TRBV7-2, the J gene TRBJ1-1, with 7 bases aligning to TRBD1. CDR3 length equals 15 residues. Germline V gene data show CDR1 as SGHTA and CDR2 as FQGNSA. J gave up 5 bases and V 2 bases, and 8 bases lay outside the gene matches.

This chain joins TRBV2 and TRBJ2-3; D is unclear. The germline gives CDR1 SNHLY, CDR2 FYNNEI. V was shortened by 0 bases and J by 1 base, with 8 bases between the two germline ends. CDR3 size: 15 residues. The DNA for the CDR3 is TGTGCCAGCAGTGAAGCTCTCCGGGGCACAGATACGCAGTATTTT. Translated, it gives CASSEALRGTDTQYF. The full variable domain, its missing parts supplied by reference TRBV2 and TRBJ2-3, is EPEVTQTPSHQVTQMGQEVILRCVPISNHLYFYWYRQILGQKVEFLVSFYNNEISEKSEIFDDQFSVERPDGSNFTLKIRSTKLEDSAMYFCASSEALRGTDTQYFGPGTRLTVL.

This clone was seen a single time. The gene calls are TRBV7-2 and TRBJ2-5; 13 nucleotides agree with TRBD2. Germline lookup yields CDR1 SGHTA and CDR2 FQGNSA. The V gene end was trimmed by 3 bases and the J gene end by 4 bases; junction bases not matched to a gene: 5. There are 16 residues in the CDR3. For the CDR3, the DNA is TGTGCCAGCAGCTTGACTAGCGGGAGGTTCAGAGAGACCCAGTACTTC. Its protein is CASSLTSGRFRETQYF.

The rearrangement uses TRBV18 and TRBJ1-5; 10 bases are a match to TRBD1. Germline V gene lookup returns CDR1 KGHSH and CDR2 LQKENI. This CDR3 comprises 16 residues. J gave up 2 bases and V 3 bases, and 4 bases lay outside the gene matches. The CDR3 sequence: CASSPTGTGGNQPQHF. The CDR3 DNA is TGTGCCAGCTCACCTACCGGGACAGGGGGCAATCAGCCCCAGCATTTT. The variable domain in full, completed from reference TRBV18 and TRBJ1-5, reads NAGVMQNPRHLVRRRGQEARLRCSPMKGHSHVYWYRQLPEEGLKFMVYLQKENIIDESGMPKERFSAEFPKEGPSILRIQQVVRGDSAAYFCASSPTGTGGNQPQHFGDGTRLSIL.

The chain carries TRBV28 and TRBJ1-5; no clear D gene. CDR3 length equals 18 residues. The germline CDR1 and CDR2 sequences are MDHEN and SYDVKM. V lost 0 bases and J 7 bases, leaving 22 bases between the germline ends. CDR3 sequence (DNA): TGTGCCAGCAGTTTATGGGGCGTGACCGGGGAAAAAGGGCAGCCCCAGCATTTT. Protein: CASSLWGVTGEKGQPQHF.

The chain carries TRBV18 and TRBJ2-7; 10 positions agree with TRBD1. V was clipped by 3 bases and J by 7 bases; unmatched bases: 15. The CDR3 covers 17 residues. Germline V gene data show CDR1 as KGHSH and CDR2 as LQKENI. The CDR3 DNA sequence: TGTGCCAGCTCACCTAACGTTCCCGGGACAGGGGCTTGGGAGCAGTACTTC. Translated: CASSPNVPGTGAWEQYF.

V and J are TRBV7-9 and TRBJ1-4; 11 bases align to TRBD1. The CDR3 contains 18 residues. CDR1 and CDR2 from the germline V gene are SEHNR and FQNEAQ (reference sequence). Losses at the gene ends were 5 bases for V and 8 bases for J; bases not matched to a gene: 16. The CDR3 DNA reads as TGTGCCAGCAGCGCTCAGAGGACAGGGGGCCGGGTTAGGGAAAAACTGTTTTTT. Amino acids: CASSAQRTGGRVREKLFF.

The V call is TRBV7-2, the J call TRBJ2-1; perhaps D is TRBD1 or TRBD2 (6 bases each). This CDR3 has 13 residues. V was trimmed by 1 base and J by 10 bases, leaving 11 bases between them. Germline assignment: CDR1 SGHTA and CDR2 FQGNSA. This CDR3 reads CASSLGGGREQFF. In DNA form, the CDR3 reads TGTGCCAGCAGCTTAGGAGGGGGGCGGGAGCAGTTCTTC.

This chain connects TRBV6-1 to TRBJ1-5; D remains unclear. The CDR3 covers 15 residues. The germline V gene encodes CDR1 MNHNS and CDR2 SASEGT. V dropped 3 bases and J dropped 4 bases, with 13 bases sitting between them. The CDR3 loop reads CASSDGNVRNQPQHF. The DNA of the CDR3 is TGTGCCAGCAGTGACGGAAACGTTCGGAATCAGCCCCAGCATTTT.